Described below is a single T cell receptor beta chain sequence and its context. The data were obtained in a study of blood T cell repertoires in COVID-19. Overall study: In each case, the material was cDNA or gDNA derived from T cells, B-cell-depleted T cells, or PBMCs.

Per the germline V gene, CDR1 is SGHRS and CDR2 is YFSETQ. Trimming left V 0 bases short and J 6 bases short, with 9 bases between. This CDR3 is 13 amino acids long. Sequencing was performed with immunoSEQ multiplex PCR; in TCRdb, only in-frame clones are kept and a portion is missing. The sample yields some 300,000 clones, 89% seen once. The study recruited people aged roughly 18 to 100 years across about two dozen US areas. The clonotype comes from a woman aged 25 to 45 who had recovered from COVID-19. The genes are TRBV5-1 and TRBJ1-2; no reliable D call. The sequenced material came from PBMCs or T cells enriched from blood (not recorded which). CDR3 bases: TGCGCCAGCAGCTTGGGGGAGGGAGATGGCTACACCTTC. Translation gives CASSLGEGDGYTF.